The following is a TCR beta chain sequence with its context. In the study's own analysis: Reference gene primer amplification gave nucleated cell count estimates. This table comes from immunoSEQ multiplex PCR, and its TCRdb copy is limited to in-frame clones, with some not included. D and trimming were read from the DNA, whereas the V and J calls and clone size are those reported in that table. The data contain around 170,000 clones, about 80% of them seen just once; the ten biggest clones take up around 6.3%. The data derive from a study of blood T cell repertoires in COVID-19. Study details: The United States, Italy and Spain were the sources of the acute and convalescent COVID-19 samples. Sources were T cells, B-cell-depleted T cells, or PBMCs; the material itself was cDNA or gDNA.

Germline V gene lookup returns CDR1 LGHNA and CDR2 YSLEER. The CDR3 spans 18 residues. Losses at the gene ends were 0 bases for V and 4 bases for J; bases not matched to a gene: 10. The chain has TRBV4-3 and TRBJ1-2; 11 nucleotides align to TRBD1. The sequenced sample consisted of peripheral blood. This TCR derives from a man in his 70s with active or convalescent COVID-19. CDR3 protein: CASSQERTGGRYSYGYTF. DNA of the CDR3: TGCGCCAGCAGCCAAGAGAGGACAGGGGGCAGATATAGCTATGGCTACACCTTC.